This record looks at one T cell receptor beta chain sequence and its context. The data were taken from a study of blood T cell repertoires in COVID-19. Study-wide background: Acute and convalescent COVID-19 specimens originated in the United States, Italy and Spain. In each case, the material was cDNA or gDNA derived from T cells, B-cell-depleted T cells, or PBMCs.

Authors' analysis steps: Amplified reference gene primers provided the basis for estimating nucleated cell counts. TCRdb's copy holds only in-frame clones and misses some; the assay was immunoSEQ multiplex PCR. V, J and clone size were drawn from that table, and D and trimming were deduced from the DNA. The sample contains fewer than 500,000 clones, roughly 90% of which appear only once. Germline V CDR1 and CDR2: MGHDK, SYGVNS. The CDR3 spans 15 residues. Trimming removed 2 bases from V and 1 base from J, with 9 bases in between. The Seattle patients, enrolled during active infection, were followed longitudinally.

The chain is built from TRBV25-1 and TRBJ2-1; no clear D gene. Source material: peripheral blood. The sequence derives from a man younger than 30 with COVID-19, enrolled during active disease. The CDR3 DNA reads as TGTGCCAGCAGTGAACCGAAGAGTTCCTACAATGAGCAGTTCTTC. Its protein product is CASSEPKSSYNEQFF. The entire variable domain, with the rest obtained from reference TRBV25-1 and TRBJ2-1, is as follows: EADIYQTPRYLVIGTGKKITLECSQTMGHDKMYWYQQDPGMELHLIHYSYGVNSTEKGDLSSESTVSRIRTEHFPLTLESARPSHTSQYLCASSEPKSSYNEQFFGPGTRLTVL.